The clone carrying this T cell receptor beta chain was seen a handful of times. Its cognate antigen is unknown. This record comes from a study of cytomegalovirus exposure and HLA in healthy donors. Study context: There were 350 to 400 genotyped donors. Of these, 75% to 85% fell in the genetic ancestry cluster associated with self-reported Caucasian donors. Findings of the study overall: It was only CMV serostatus that was available as immune exposure information. The study dropped some indistinguishable V segments, TRBV6-2 and TRBV6-3 among them.

The CDR3 consists of 18 residues. CDR1 and CDR2 from the germline V gene are LGHNA and YNFKEQ. Unmatched junction bases numbered 11, after V lost 0 bases and J lost 4 bases. Donors sampled were nominally healthy, though unrecorded immune exposures were likely. 13 Jbeta primers and 60 Vbeta primers were used for the PCR. The data were produced by immunoSEQ multiplex PCR, yet TCRdb's version contains in-frame clones alone and is incomplete. Of a few hundred thousand clones listed, more than 80% were seen once; the top ten hold 2.9%. This clonotype originated in a young man in good health and CMV-seronegative. The sample consisted of PBMCs. This chain uses TRBV4-2 with TRBJ2-5, with TRBD2 matching over 10 bases. The CDR3 here is CASSQEGGSGGWGETQYF. For the CDR3, the DNA is TGTGCCAGCAGCCAAGAAGGAGGTAGCGGGGGGTGGGGAGAGACCCAGTACTTC.